The 22 T cell receptor beta chains presented below share a single source sample, sequenced in a study of shared clonotypes between healthy human individuals. Naive CD8 cells were CD45RO-negative, positively selected for CCR7, excluding terminally differentiated effector memory CD45RA+ cells. Data came from immunoSEQ multiplex PCR; TCRdb stores just in-frame clones and leaves some out. The sample records hundreds of thousands of clones, roughly 96% being singletons. Input material: naive CD8+ T cells sorted from blood. These receptor sequences come from a woman in her 30s in good health.

V and J are TRBV2 and TRBJ2-7, with TRBD1 as a possible D gene (6 bases). This CDR3 is built from 12 residues. Per germline, CDR1 SNHLY and CDR2 FYNNEI. The V end was cut by 6 bases, the J end by 5 bases, with 11 bases between. The CDR3 spells CASRDREDEQYF. CDR3 nucleotides: TGTGCCAGCAGGGACAGAGAAGACGAGCAGTACTTC.

The V and J genes are TRBV2 and TRBJ2-4; D call uncertain. V lost 3 bases, J lost 8 bases, and 11 bases lay in between. The CDR3 runs to 13 residues. CDR1 is SNHLY and CDR2 is FYNNEI in the germline V gene. For the CDR3, the DNA is TGTGCCAGCAGTGAGACAACATGGGACATTCAGTACTTC. Protein: CASSETTWDIQYF.

The chain employs TRBV7-9 and TRBJ1-2; 9 bases are a match to TRBD1. The CDR3 covers 15 residues. Germline CDR1 reads SEHNR; CDR2 reads FQNEAQ (reference sequence). The V segment lost 2 bases and the J segment 4 bases; nucleotides outside the gene matches: 5. Here the CDR3 reads CASSLTTGGAYGYTF. The CDR3, as DNA: TGTGCCAGCAGCTTAACTACAGGGGGCGCCTATGGCTACACCTTC.

CDR3 in DNA: TGCGCCAGCAGCCTGACCGGATCTAGCTCCTACAATGAGCAGTTCTTC. It is translated as CASSLTGSSSYNEQFF. This rearrangement joins TRBV5-1 to TRBJ2-1; unclear D gene. Germline V gives CDR1 SGHRS, CDR2 YFSETQ. V lost 4 bases, J lost 0 bases, and 14 bases lay in between. There are 16 residues in the CDR3.

The genes are TRBV7-9 and TRBJ2-5; a weak D match, TRBD2 (5 bases). The CDR3 is 15 residues long. Germline assignment: CDR1 SEHNR and CDR2 FQNEAQ (reference sequence). Trimming took 6 bases from V and 1 from J, leaving 15 bases between them. The CDR3, as DNA: TGTGCCAGCAGACGTACCGGACTCCCCCAAGAGACCCAGTACTTC. Its protein is CASRRTGLPQETQYF.

This chain links TRBV7-9 with TRBJ2-5, with D maybe TRBD2 (6 bases). The CDR3 sequence is 14 residues long. Germline CDR1 and CDR2: SEHNR and FQNEAQ (reference sequence). Trimming pared 5 bases from V and 4 bases from J, leaving 14 bases between. In DNA, the CDR3 is TGTGCCAGCAGCCCCGGAGGGCCGCTAGAGACCCAGTACTTC. Translation gives CASSPGGPLETQYF.

This clone was picked up one time. CDR3 loop: CASSAGLSGYEQYF. The CDR3 coding sequence is TGCGCCAGCAGCGCCGGCCTCTCCGGCTACGAGCAGTACTTC. J is TRBJ2-7 and V is TRBV5-1; D not certain. This CDR3 has 14 residues. Germline-derived CDR1 and CDR2 are SGHRS and YFSETQ. Trimming removed 4 bases from V and 3 bases from J, with 14 bases in between.

This chain uses TRBV27 with TRBJ2-7; the match to TRBD1 covers 8 bases. The CDR3 contains 14 residues. Germline V gives CDR1 MNHEY, CDR2 SMNVEV (reference sequence). The junction had 7 bases not matched to a gene; V was cut back by 6 bases and J by 3 bases. CDR3 coding DNA: TGTGCCAGCAGCCTTTCCGGGACAGGCTACGAGCAGTACTTC. This codes for CASSLSGTGYEQYF.

The chain recombines TRBV7-8 with TRBJ2-1; 9 bases line up with TRBD2. The CDR3 consists of 12 residues. V lost 10 bases to trimming and J lost 4 bases; unmatched junction nucleotides: 2. Germline values: CDR1 SGHVS, CDR2 FQNEAQ. CDR3 nucleotide sequence: TGTGCCATTAGCGGGAGATACAATGAGCAGTTCTTC. Translated, it gives CAISGRYNEQFF. Together with reference TRBV7-8 and TRBJ2-1, the CDR3 gives the full variable domain: GAGVSQSPRYKVAKRGQDVALRCDPISGHVSLFWYQQALGQGPEFLTYFQNEAQLDKSGLPSDRFFAERPEGSVSTLKIQRTQQEDSAVYLCAISGRYNEQFFGPGTRLTVL.

The chain carries TRBV29-1 and TRBJ1-2, with 8 bases lining up with TRBD1. The trim removed 4 bases at V and 8 bases at J, leaving 21 bases unmatched. There are 17 residues in the CDR3. In germline, CDR1 is SQVTM, CDR2 ANQGSEA. CDR3 loop: CSVGGGVFRGPREGYTF. The CDR3 DNA is TGCAGCGTTGGAGGCGGTGTCTTCAGGGGGCCGAGAGAAGGCTACACCTTC.

The rearrangement joins TRBV27 to TRBJ2-7; 8 bases line up with TRBD2. Germline CDR1 and CDR2: MNHEY and SMNVEV (reference sequence). The CDR3 runs to 15 residues. With V trimmed by 2 bases and J by 1 base, 4 bases remained unmatched. The CDR3 DNA follows: TGTGCCAGCAGTTTAGTAGCTAGCGGGTCCTACGAGCAGTACTTC. This encodes CASSLVASGSYEQYF.

The chain recombines TRBV28 with TRBJ1-2, with TRBD1 matching 7 bases. V gave up 1 base and J gave up 2 bases; unmatched junction bases: 7. CDR3 length equals 16 residues. Germline V CDR1 and CDR2: MDHEN, SYDVKM. The CDR3 DNA reads TGTGCCAGCAGTTTATCCCGGGACAGAACGAACTATGGCTACACCTTC. Amino acid sequence: CASSLSRDRTNYGYTF.

V and J are TRBV19 and TRBJ1-5; unclear D gene. The germline V and J ends were trimmed by 3 bases and 7 bases, with 13 bases remaining between them. Per the germline V gene, CDR1 is LNHDA and CDR2 is SQIVND (reference sequence). CDR3 length: 14 amino acids. The CDR3 DNA reads as TGTGCCAGTAGTATGAAGGTAGGGTTCCAGCCCCAGCATTTT. Translated, it gives CASSMKVGFQPQHF. The variable domain in full, completed from reference TRBV19 and TRBJ1-5, reads DGGITQSPKYLFRKEGQNVTLSCEQNLNHDAMYWYRQDPGQGLRLIYYSQIVNDFQKGDIAEGYSVSREKKESFPLTVTSAQKNPTAFYLCASSMKVGFQPQHFGDGTRLSIL.

With respect to this clone: The sample contains more than one DNA sequence encoding this CDR3. The rearrangement joins TRBV7-9 to TRBJ2-7; unclear D gene. Germline lookup yields CDR1 SEHNR and CDR2 FQNEAQ (reference sequence). The V and J ends lost 5 bases and 0 bases respectively, with 8 bases between them. The CDR3 totals 13 residues. The CDR3 reads CASSPRSSYEQYF. DNA for the CDR3: TGTGCCAGCAGCCCGAGGAGCTCCTACGAGCAGTACTTC.

The rearrangement uses TRBV4-1 and TRBJ1-5; tentatively, D is TRBD1 (5 bases). The CDR3 is 14 amino acids. V was trimmed by 0 bases and J by 7 bases, leaving 10 bases between them. Germline V gene sequence: CDR1 MGHRA, CDR2 YSYEKL. This CDR3 reads CASSQDQGGQPQHF. In nucleotides, the CDR3 is TGCGCCAGCAGCCAAGATCAGGGCGGGCAGCCCCAGCATTTT.

V is TRBV25-1 and J is TRBJ1-1; 8 bases agree with TRBD1. The CDR3 consists of 15 residues. Germline V gene data show CDR1 as MGHDK and CDR2 as SYGVNS. The junction had 10 bases not matched to a gene; V was cut back by 4 bases and J by 6 bases. The CDR3 DNA follows: TGTGCCAGCAGTGCCCTCCGACAGGGGTGGGCTGAAGCTTTCTTT. It codes for CASSALRQGWAEAFF.

V and J are TRBV4-1 and TRBJ1-1; TRBD1 matches 9 bases. Germline V gene sequence: CDR1 MGHRA, CDR2 YSYEKL. V shed 5 bases, J shed 4 bases, and the junction held 5 bases outside the gene matches. The CDR3 extends over 14 amino acids. CDR3 amino acids: CASSGTGSGTEAFF. The DNA for the CDR3 is TGCGCCAGCAGCGGGACAGGGTCCGGCACTGAAGCTTTCTTT.

The chain employs TRBV30 and TRBJ2-2; D possibly uses TRBD1 or TRBD2 (5 bases each). This CDR3 has 17 residues. V was pared by 4 bases and J by 3 bases, with 21 bases between. Germline CDR1 reads GTSNPN; CDR2 reads SVGIG (reference sequence). In DNA form, the CDR3 reads TGTGCCTGGACCCCTTCGATCACCGGGGCCCACACCGGGGAGCTGTTTTTT. Protein product: CAWTPSITGAHTGELFF.

This clone has ten or more counts. The chain is built from TRBV4-1 and TRBJ2-3; maybe TRBD2 (7 bases). Trimming pared 1 base from V and 2 bases from J, leaving 13 bases between. CDR1 and CDR2 from the germline V gene are MGHRA and YSYEKL. CDR3 size: 16 residues. CDR3 protein: CASSQGGGGFTDTQYF. In DNA, the CDR3 is TGCGCCAGCAGCCAAGGGGGGGGCGGTTTCACAGATACGCAGTATTTT.

This chain joins TRBV28 and TRBJ2-7; weak D call: TRBD2 (5 bases). Germline V gene sequence: CDR1 MDHEN, CDR2 SYDVKM. The CDR3 has 14 amino acids. The V gene lost 5 bases and the J gene lost 6 bases, with 17 bases spanning the gap. CDR3 nucleotides: TGTGCCAGCAGTCCGGACTCCCCGTTTGGCGAGCAGTACTTC. It translates to CASSPDSPFGEQYF.

This sequence joins TRBV29-1 and TRBJ2-1, with 11 nucleotides matching TRBD2. CDR1 SQVTM and CDR2 ANQGSEA come from the germline V gene. V lost 3 bases and J lost 0; bases outside the gene matches: 7. The CDR3 consists of 17 residues. The CDR3 DNA reads TGCAGCGTTGACGGTAGCGGGAGGGCCCTCTCCTACAATGAGCAGTTCTTC. Its protein product is CSVDGSGRALSYNEQFF.

The rearrangement links TRBV2 to TRBJ1-5; TRBD1 is a possible D gene (6 bases). CDR1 is SNHLY, CDR2 FYNNEI, per germline. Trimming took 10 bases from V and 6 from J, leaving 19 bases between them. CDR3 length: 14 residues. The chain's CDR3 is CATWGGELSQPQHF. DNA for the CDR3: TGTGCCACCTGGGGGGGCGAGTTAAGTCAGCCCCAGCATTTT.